The clone carrying this T cell receptor beta chain has at least ten counts. The data are from a study of metastatic and nonmetastatic thyroid tumors. Among the patients, none had received any treatment before thyroid surgery. The germline gives CDR1 SGHNT, CDR2 YENEEA. The length of the CDR3 is 16 residues. Trimming shortened V by 1 base and J by 8 bases, and 18 bases separated the two germline ends. TCRdb re-called the PCR reads via MiXCR. This table holds about 93,000 clones, over 9.5% found once. Material: blood. The source of this sequence is a female donor with papillary thyroid cancer or a benign thyroid nodule (not recorded which). Some clones in this sample may be carry-over from other donors' samples. This chain uses TRBV11-3 with TRBJ2-1, with TRBD2 as a possible D gene (5 bases). CDR3 loop: CASSLGRLPGRDEQFF. In DNA, the CDR3 is TGTGCCAGCAGCTTAGGACGACTTCCCGGGCGGGATGAGCAGTTCTTC.